This T cell receptor (beta chain) stems from a study of T cells in localized non-small cell lung cancer. Study results and limitations: Greater blood T cell density accompanied longer overall survival.

Profiled with immunoSEQ multiplex PCR; TCRdb holds only in-frame clones, not every one. The sample consists of 55,000 to 65,000 clones, over 85% of them appearing once. With respect to this clone: Antigen unknown.

J gave up 5 bases and V 1 base, and 7 bases lay outside the gene matches. CDR1 and CDR2 from the germline V gene are SGHAT and FQDESV (reference sequence). The CDR3 totals 15 residues. The chain uses TRBV11-1 and TRBJ1-1; TRBD1 matches at 7 bases. This receptor was obtained from a man between 40 and 70 years old with stage I squamous cell lung carcinoma. This sample comprised peripheral blood, obtained before any cancer treatment. The CDR3 coding sequence is TGTGCCAGCAGCTTAGAAGGGGGCCGAGGGACTGAAGCTTTCTTT. It specifies CASSLEGGRGTEAFF.